The entry below gives a single T cell receptor beta chain sequence along with its context. Its antigen is undetermined. Per-sample PBMC isolation yielded at least 6 million cells. This entry is derived from a study of blood T cells in healthy people across ages. Study-level points and caveats: The unsorted PBMCs prevented any conclusive comparison of naive versus antigen-experienced cells. Getting older went along with TCR beta diversity per million T cells dropping roughly linearly.

The CDR3 has 13 amino acids. Germline assignment: CDR1 SQVTM and CDR2 ANQGSEA. Trimming removed 3 bases from V and 4 bases from J; junction bases left unmatched: 6. With a J-beta primer mix and a sample-barcoded 5' primer, a second PCR ran about 7 to 12 cycles. Each sample provided no less than 3 million CDR3-containing paired-end reads. One entry per CDR3 protein, called by TCRdb with MiXCR from the 5' RACE reads. The table has over 600,000 distinct CDR3 sequences, around 21% seen once; the top ten hold around 3.4%. Sequencing was performed on blood. This clonotype was obtained from a man aged 70-80 years in good health. The gene calls are TRBV29-1 and TRBJ2-7, with 7 positions matching TRBD2. The chain's CDR3 is CSVDGGVGYEQYF. The CDR3 DNA is TGCAGCGTTGATGGGGGGGTAGGGTACGAGCAGTACTTC.